Listed below are T cell receptor beta chains from one sample, sequenced in a study of human T cells and chemical hapten exposure. Each CDR3 protein gets one entry after TCRdb re-called the RACE reads with MiXCR. The sample has roughly 380,000 distinct CDR3 sequences; roughly 6.3% are singletons. The starting material was whole blood, obtained in connection with sensitization to the hapten diphenylcyclopropenone (DPC). These receptors were obtained from a woman under 30 with alopecia areata. Some clones in this sample may be carry-over from other donors' samples. CDR3s include the opening cysteine and the closing phenylalanine or tryptophan.

TRBJ2-2,TRBV5-1,CASSLGQGATGELFF
TRBJ2-7,TRBV2,CASSEARGSEQYF
TRBJ2-2,TRBV4-3,CASSQFAGTSGNTGELFF
TRBJ1-2,TRBV29-1,CSVAAGTANYGYTF
TRBJ1-2,TRBV29-1,CSGVSANYGYTF
TRBJ1-2,TRBV7-2,CASSSQKLSGAGGYTF
TRBJ1-5,TRBV20-1,CSARFTGTGGLNQPQHF
TRBJ1-1,TRBV20-1,CSAPDYRGRTEAFF
TRBJ2-3,TRBV24-1,CATSDWTSGGLADTQYF
TRBJ2-7,TRBV6-2/TRBV6-3,CASRLSRQRSYEQYF
TRBJ2-7,TRBV2,CASRARGEFKEQYF